Sequencing of this TCR beta chain was carried out in a study of shared clonotypes between healthy human individuals. Clones were sequenced by immunoSEQ multiplex PCR, and TCRdb holds only the in-frame ones, with some missing. The sample shows 2 million to 2.5 million clones, over 85% of them seen only once. Germline CDR1 reads KGHSH; CDR2 reads LQKENI. Between the trimmed V and J ends, which lost 3 bases and 1 base, there was a span of 9 bases. This CDR3 has 14 amino acids. A few counts support this clone. Distinct nucleotide sequences in the sample also encode this CDR3. This chain connects TRBV18 to TRBJ1-1, with a possible D match to TRBD1 (6 bases). The receptor comes from a young man in good health. Some clones in this sample may be carry-over from other donors' samples. The specimen sequenced was naive CD4+ T cells from PBMCs. Subset meaning: CD45RA+ positively selected. The CDR3 is CASSPQTGNTEAFF. The DNA for the CDR3 is TGTGCCAGCTCACCCCAGACAGGGAACACTGAAGCTTTCTTT.